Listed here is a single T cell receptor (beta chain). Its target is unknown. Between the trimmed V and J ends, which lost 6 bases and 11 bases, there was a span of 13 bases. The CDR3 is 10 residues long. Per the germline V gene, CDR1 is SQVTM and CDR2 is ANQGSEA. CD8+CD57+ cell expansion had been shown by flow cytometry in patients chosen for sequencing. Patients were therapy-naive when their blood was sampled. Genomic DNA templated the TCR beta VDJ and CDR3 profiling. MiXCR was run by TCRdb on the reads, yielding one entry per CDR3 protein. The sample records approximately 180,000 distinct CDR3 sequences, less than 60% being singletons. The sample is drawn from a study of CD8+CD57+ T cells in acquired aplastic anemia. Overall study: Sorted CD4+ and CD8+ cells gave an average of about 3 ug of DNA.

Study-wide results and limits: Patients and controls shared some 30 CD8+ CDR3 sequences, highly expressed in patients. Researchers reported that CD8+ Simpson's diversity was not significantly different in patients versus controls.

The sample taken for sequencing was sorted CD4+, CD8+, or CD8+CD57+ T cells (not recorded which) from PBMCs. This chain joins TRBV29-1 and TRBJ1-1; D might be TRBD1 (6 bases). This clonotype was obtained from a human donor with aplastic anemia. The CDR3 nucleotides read TGCAGCGTGTACAGGGTTGCGGCTTTCTTT. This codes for CSVYRVAAFF.